This entry features one T cell receptor (beta chain) sequence. This specimen belongs to a study of blood T cell repertoires in COVID-19. Study-wide background: Spain, Italy and the United States supplied samples that represented acute and convalescent COVID-19. T cells, B-cell-depleted T cells, or PBMCs provided the cDNA or gDNA that served as material.

CDR3 length equals 14 residues. Trimming cost V 6 bases and J 2 bases, with 14 bases left between them. Germline CDR1 LNHDA, CDR2 SQIVND (reference sequence). Original processing notes: Amplifying reference gene primers gave estimates of nucleated cell counts. Sequencing was performed with immunoSEQ multiplex PCR; in TCRdb, only in-frame clones are kept and a portion is missing. D and trimming come from the DNA, and the V and J calls and clone size come from that table. The repertoire holds under 150,000 clones, roughly 90% seen once, with around 19% in the top ten. Sequencing was carried out using peripheral blood. The gene calls are TRBV19 and TRBJ2-7; possible D gene TRBD1, 6 bases. The clonotype comes from a man in his fifties or sixties with active or convalescent COVID-19. The CDR3 loop reads CASRLRDNTYEQYF. The CDR3 DNA is TGTGCCAGTAGACTTCGGGACAATACCTACGAGCAGTACTTC.